This T cell receptor beta chain derives from a study of regulatory T cells in long-lasting Graves disease. This clonotype was found many times. Sequencing libraries for TCR beta were prepared with iRepertoire HTBI primers and Arm-PCR of CDR3 regions. One entry per CDR3 protein results from TCRdb running MiXCR on the multiplex PCR reads. The table records roughly 440,000 distinct CDR3 sequences, around 17% of them present only once. The sample's time point: newly diagnosed GD, antithyroid drugs for less than 3 months. Making the TCR library involved RNA that had been extracted from PBMCs. The same specimen was also included in a second study, on T cells in Graves' hyperthyroidism and ophthalmopathy. In that study: Separation of ophthalmopathy from stable hyperthyroidism was achieved by a 13 V-J model.

This TCR came from a woman aged 18-30 years with Graves disease. This specimen consisted of peripheral blood mononuclear cells (PBMCs), obtained at new diagnosis, from a patient treated with antithyroid drugs.

The CDR3: CASRDRGTEAFF. CDR3 nucleotides: TGTGCCAGCAGGGACAGGGGAACTGAAGCTTTCTTT. The chain employs TRBV3-1 and TRBJ1-1; 9 nucleotides match TRBD1. This CDR3 is built from 12 residues. Germline loops: CDR1 LGHDT, CDR2 YNNKEL (reference sequence). J was trimmed by 5 bases and V by 6 bases; bases with no gene match: 1.